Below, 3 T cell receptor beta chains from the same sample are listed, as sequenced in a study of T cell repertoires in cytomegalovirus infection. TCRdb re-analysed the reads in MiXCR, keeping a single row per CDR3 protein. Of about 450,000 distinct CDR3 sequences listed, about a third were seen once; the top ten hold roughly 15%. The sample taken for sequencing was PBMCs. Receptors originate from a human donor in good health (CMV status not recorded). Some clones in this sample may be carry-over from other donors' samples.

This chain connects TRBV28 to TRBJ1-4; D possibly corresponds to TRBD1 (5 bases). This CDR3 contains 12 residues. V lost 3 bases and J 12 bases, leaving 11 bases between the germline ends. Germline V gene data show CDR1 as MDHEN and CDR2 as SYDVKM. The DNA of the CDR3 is TGTGCCAGCAGTTTTATTCCGACAGAACTGTTTTTT. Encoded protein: CASSFIPTELFF.

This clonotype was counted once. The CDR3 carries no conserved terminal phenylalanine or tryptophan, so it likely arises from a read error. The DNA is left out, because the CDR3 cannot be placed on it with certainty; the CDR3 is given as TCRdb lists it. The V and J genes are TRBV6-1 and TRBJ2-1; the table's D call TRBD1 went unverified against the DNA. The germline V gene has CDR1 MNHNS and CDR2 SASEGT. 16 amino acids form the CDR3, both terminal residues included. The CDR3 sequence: CASSEMSRGGYNEQLL.

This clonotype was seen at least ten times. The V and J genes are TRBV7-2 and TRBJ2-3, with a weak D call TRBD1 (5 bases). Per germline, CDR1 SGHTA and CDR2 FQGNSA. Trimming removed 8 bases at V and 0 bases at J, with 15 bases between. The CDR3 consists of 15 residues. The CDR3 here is CASLTHRISTDTQYF. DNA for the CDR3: TGTGCCAGCCTGACCCACAGGATTAGCACAGATACGCAGTATTTT.